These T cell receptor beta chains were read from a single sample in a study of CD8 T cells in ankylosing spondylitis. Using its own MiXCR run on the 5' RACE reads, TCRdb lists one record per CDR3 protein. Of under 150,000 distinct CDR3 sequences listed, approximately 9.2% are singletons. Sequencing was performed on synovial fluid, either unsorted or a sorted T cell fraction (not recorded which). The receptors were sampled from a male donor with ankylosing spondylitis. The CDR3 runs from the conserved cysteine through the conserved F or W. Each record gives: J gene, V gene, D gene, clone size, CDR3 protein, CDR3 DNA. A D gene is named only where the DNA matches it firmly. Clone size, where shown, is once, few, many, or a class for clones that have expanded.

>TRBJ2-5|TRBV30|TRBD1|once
CAWSVTGVAETQYF
TGTGCCTGGAGCGTGACAGGGGTAGCAGAGACCCAGTACTTC
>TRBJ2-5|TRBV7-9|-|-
CASSLVPKETQYF
TGTGCCAGCAGCTTAGTACCTAAAGAGACCCAGTACTTC
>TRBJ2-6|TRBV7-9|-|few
CASSLETGPGANVLTF
TGTGCCAGCAGCTTAGAGACGGGCCCTGGGGCCAACGTCCTGACTTTC
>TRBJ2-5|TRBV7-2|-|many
CASSLNKGSGETQYF
TGTGCCAGCAGCTTAAATAAAGGGTCGGGGGAGACCCAGTACTTC
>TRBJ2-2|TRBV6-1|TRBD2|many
CASSAGLASNTGELFF
TGTGCCAGCAGTGCGGGACTAGCGTCGAACACCGGGGAGCTGTTTTTT
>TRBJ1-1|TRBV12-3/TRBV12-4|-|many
CASSPWADTEAFF
TGTGCCAGCAGTCCCTGGGCGGACACTGAAGCTTTCTTT
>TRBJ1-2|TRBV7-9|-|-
CASSLAAGVGYGYTF
TGTGCCAGCAGCTTAGCCGCAGGGGTAGGCTATGGCTACACCTTC
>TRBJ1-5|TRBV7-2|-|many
CASSLEVAEGQPQHF
TGTGCCAGCAGCTTAGAGGTCGCAGAAGGACAGCCCCAGCATTTT
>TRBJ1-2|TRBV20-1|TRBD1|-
CSPEDRLNYGYTF
TGCAGTCCTGAGGACAGGCTGAACTATGGCTACACCTTC
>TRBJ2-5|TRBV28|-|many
CASTSNGAHRTQYF
TGTGCCAGCACTAGCAATGGGGCCCATCGGACCCAGTACTTC
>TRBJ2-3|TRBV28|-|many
CASSFSTDTQYF
TGTGCCAGCAGCTTTAGCACAGATACGCAGTATTTT
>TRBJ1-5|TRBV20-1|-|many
CSARDPPDQPQHF
TGCAGTGCTAGAGATCCCCCCGATCAGCCCCAGCATTTT
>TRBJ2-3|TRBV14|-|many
CASSQNAALTDTQYF
TGTGCCAGCAGCCAAAATGCGGCTCTCACAGATACGCAGTATTTT
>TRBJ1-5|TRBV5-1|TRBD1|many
CASSSGTDNQPQHF
TGCGCCAGCAGCTCGGGGACAGACAATCAGCCCCAGCATTTT
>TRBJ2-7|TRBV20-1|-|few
CSARDPAQSYEQYF
TGCAGTGCTAGAGACCCCGCCCAGAGCTACGAGCAGTACTTC
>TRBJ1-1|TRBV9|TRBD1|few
CASSPRGTVLMNTEAFF
TGTGCCAGCAGCCCGCGGGGGACAGTACTGATGAACACTGAAGCTTTCTTT
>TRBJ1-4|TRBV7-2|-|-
CASSLGVYSTNEKLFF
TGTGCCAGCAGCCTAGGGGTTTACTCAACTAATGAAAAACTGTTTTTT
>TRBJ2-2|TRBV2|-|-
CASLIDGTGELFF
TGTGCCAGTCTCATTGACGGCACCGGGGAGCTGTTTTTT
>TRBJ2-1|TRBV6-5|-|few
CASSRGQGQFF
TGTGCCAGCAGTCGCGGACAAGGGCAGTTCTTC
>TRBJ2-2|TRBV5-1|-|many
CASTLTGELFF
TGCGCCAGCACCCTCACCGGGGAGCTGTTTTTT
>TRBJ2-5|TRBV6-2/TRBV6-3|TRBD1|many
CASSRDRQETQYF
TGTGCCAGCAGTCGGGACAGACAAGAGACCCAGTACTTC
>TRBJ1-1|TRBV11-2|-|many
CASSLVGGGAFF
TGTGCCAGCAGCTTAGTGGGGGGGGGAGCTTTCTTT
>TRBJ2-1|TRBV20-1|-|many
CSARRGARNEQFF
TGCAGTGCTAGGCGAGGGGCCCGCAATGAGCAGTTCTTC
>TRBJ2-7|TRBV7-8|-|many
CASSPRDGAYEQYF
TGTGCCAGCAGCCCCAGGGACGGGGCCTACGAGCAGTACTTC
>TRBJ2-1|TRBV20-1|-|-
CSARGGNIGEGQFF
TGCAGTGCTAGGGGGGGTAATATCGGCGAGGGGCAGTTCTTC
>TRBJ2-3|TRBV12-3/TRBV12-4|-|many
CASSFEGADTQYF
TGTGCCAGCAGTTTCGAGGGAGCAGATACGCAGTATTTT
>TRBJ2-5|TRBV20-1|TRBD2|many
CSATALAGVETQYF
TGCAGTGCTACGGCGCTAGCGGGGGTAGAGACCCAGTACTTC
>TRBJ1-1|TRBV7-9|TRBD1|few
CASSFPGQGSSEAFF
TGTGCCAGCAGCTTTCCGGGACAGGGATCATCTGAAGCTTTCTTT
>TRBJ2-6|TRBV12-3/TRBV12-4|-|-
CASRSSGANVLTF
TGTGCCAGCCGGAGCTCTGGGGCCAACGTCCTGACTTTC
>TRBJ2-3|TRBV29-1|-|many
CSVAASDTQYF
TGCAGCGTTGCAGCTTCGGATACGCAGTATTTT
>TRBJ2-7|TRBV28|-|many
CASSFPGMEKQYF
TGTGCCAGCAGTTTTCCCGGGATGGAGAAGCAGTACTTC
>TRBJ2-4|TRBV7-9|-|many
CASSSAGTPGIQYF
TGTGCCAGCAGCTCCGCCGGGACTCCTGGCATTCAGTACTTC
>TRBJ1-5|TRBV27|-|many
CASSPMGESNQPQHF
TGTGCCAGCAGTCCGATGGGGGAGAGCAATCAGCCCCAGCATTTT